This entry lists 27 T cell receptor beta chains sequenced from one sample in a study of cytomegalovirus exposure and HLA in healthy donors (dated by TCRdb to the late 2010s). The library relied on the immunoSEQ multiplex PCR assay. For the multiplex PCR, a mixture combining 60 forward primers for TCR Vbeta segments and 13 reverse primers for TCR Jbeta segments was used. Imported from immuneACCESS, the table was reduced by TCRdb to in-frame sequences with V and J called. These copies leave out some clones; in studies compared against another copy, an unresolved V gene accounts for under half, and the cause of the remainder is not known. The sample table shows around 90,000 clones, and around three quarters are seen once. About 0.53% of the sample is taken by the ten largest. The material sequenced was PBMCs. The receptors were gathered from a man younger than 40 in good health and CMV-seronegative.

The CDR3: CASSDGTTSSYNEQFF. The CDR3 coding sequence is TGTGCCAGCAGCGATGGGACTACCAGCTCCTACAATGAGCAGTTCTTC. J is TRBJ2-1 and V is TRBV9; 7 bases are shared with TRBD2. Trimming removed 3 bases from V and 0 bases from J; junction bases left unmatched: 6. From germline, CDR1 is SGDLS and CDR2 YYNGEE. CDR3 length equals 16 residues. Filled out from reference TRBV9 and TRBJ2-1, the complete variable domain reads DSGVTQTPKHLITATGQRVTLRCSPRSGDLSVYWYQQSLDQGLQFLIQYYNGEERAKGNILERFSAQQFPDLHSELNLSSLELGDSALYFCASSDGTTSSYNEQFFGPGTRLTVL.

This clone was picked up one time. CDR3 sequence (DNA): TGCGCCAGCAGCCCGTCGACAGGGGTTCTCCTTAACTATGGCTACACCTTC. It specifies CASSPSTGVLLNYGYTF. The rearrangement joins TRBV4-3 to TRBJ1-2; 8 nucleotides align to TRBD1. With 4 bases clipped from V and 1 base from J, the junction kept 11 bases outside the gene matches. There are 17 residues in the CDR3. The germline V gene has CDR1 LGHNA and CDR2 YSLEER.

As to this clone: At one of its ends the junction is not consistent with the germline gene, which may arise from a read error. DNA of the CDR3: TGTGCCAGCAGCTACGATGACACAGAAGCTTTCTTT. Encoded protein: CASSYDDTEAFF. J is TRBJ1-1 and V is TRBV7-9; D unresolved. The germline gives CDR1 SEHNR, CDR2 FQNEAQ (reference sequence). The CDR3 extends over 12 amino acids.

The rearrangement uses TRBV10-3 and TRBJ1-4, with 10 bases identical to TRBD1. V trimming: 8 bases; J trimming: 8 bases; junction bases outside the gene matches: 8. CDR3 size: 14 residues. CDR1 is ENHRY, CDR2 SYGVKD, per germline. CDR3 protein: CAISRDRGDEKLFF. The CDR3 DNA is TGTGCCATCTCAAGGGACAGGGGCGACGAAAAACTGTTTTTT.

The chain couples TRBV7-3 to TRBJ2-1; D remains ambiguous. The V and J ends lost 0 bases and 0 bases respectively, with 6 bases between them. Per germline, CDR1 SGHTA and CDR2 FQGTGA. This CDR3 comprises 15 residues. The DNA for the CDR3 is TGTGCCAGCAGCTTAACTGCCAGCTCCTACAATGAGCAGTTCTTC. This translates into CASSLTASSYNEQFF.

V and J are TRBV19 and TRBJ1-2; 7 nucleotides align to TRBD1. Germline V gives CDR1 LNHDA, CDR2 SQIVND (reference sequence). CDR3 length equals 14 residues. The V and J ends lost 5 bases and 1 base, in that order; junction bases with no gene match: 4. CDR3 sequence (DNA): TGTGCCAGTAGTCCAGGGACAGATAACTATGGCTACACCTTC. Its translation is CASSPGTDNYGYTF.

The CDR3 protein is CASSPAGGFGDEQFF. The DNA for the CDR3 is TGTGCCAGCAGCCCCGCGGGGGGGTTTGGGGATGAGCAGTTCTTC. V usage is TRBV7-3 and J usage is TRBJ2-1; 9 nucleotides agree with TRBD2. V trimming: 5 bases; J trimming: 8 bases; junction bases outside the gene matches: 10. CDR1 is SGHTA and CDR2 is FQGTGA in the germline V gene. The CDR3 covers 15 residues.

This chain joins TRBV2 and TRBJ2-3; 13 nucleotides line up with TRBD2. CDR3 length: 19 amino acids. Trimming at V came to 2 bases and at J to 2 bases, leaving 10 bases not matched to a gene. Germline values: CDR1 SNHLY, CDR2 FYNNEI. This CDR3 is CASSESQTSGGRDTDTQYF. The CDR3 nucleotides read TGTGCCAGCAGTGAATCTCAGACTAGCGGGGGGCGGGACACAGATACGCAGTATTTT.

The V gene is TRBV27, the J gene TRBJ2-7, with 8 bases matching TRBD1. Germline V gene data show CDR1 as MNHEY and CDR2 as SMNVEV (reference sequence). Losses at the gene ends were 5 bases for V and 3 bases for J; bases not matched to a gene: 9. The CDR3 consists of 15 residues. The CDR3 loop is CASSPRGQVFYEQYF. In nucleotides, the CDR3 is TGTGCCAGCAGTCCCAGGGGGCAGGTTTTCTACGAGCAGTACTTC.

The rearrangement links TRBV7-9 to TRBJ2-3, with D possibly TRBD2 on 5 matching bases. CDR3 length: 14 residues. V shed 2 bases and J shed 1 base, with 7 bases lying between them. CDR1 is SEHNR and CDR2 is FQNEAQ in the germline V gene (reference sequence). CDR3 sequence (DNA): TGTGCCAGCAGCTTAATGAGGGGCACAGATACGCAGTATTTT. Protein: CASSLMRGTDTQYF.

The V gene is TRBV27, the J gene TRBJ1-1; the D gene is possibly TRBD1 (6 bases). V dropped 3 bases and J dropped 6 bases, with 17 bases sitting between them. The germline V gene encodes CDR1 MNHEY and CDR2 SMNVEV (reference sequence). The CDR3 is 15 amino acids. The CDR3 region has the DNA TGTGCCAGCAGTTTCCCTCGTTTTAGGACAGCTGAAGCTTTCTTT. This encodes CASSFPRFRTAEAFF.

The V gene is TRBV18, the J gene TRBJ1-3; a weak D match, TRBD1 (6 bases). With 2 bases removed from V and 0 bases from J, the gap between germline ends came to 14 bases. Germline CDR1 KGHSH, CDR2 LQKENI. The CDR3 sequence is 17 residues long. CDR3 nucleotide sequence: TGTGCCAGCTCACCAAGGACAGTCGAAAACTCTGGAAACACCATATATTTT. Protein: CASSPRTVENSGNTIYF.

The genes are TRBV19 and TRBJ1-1; weak D call: TRBD1 (6 bases). Trimming shortened V by 3 bases and J by 1 base, and 12 bases separated the two germline ends. The germline gives CDR1 LNHDA, CDR2 SQIVND (reference sequence). CDR3 length: 15 amino acids. CDR3 protein: CASSIFGQKNTEAFF. DNA for the CDR3: TGTGCCAGTAGTATCTTCGGACAGAAGAACACTGAAGCTTTCTTT.

This clone appeared a single time. This chain uses TRBV20-1 with TRBJ1-1; D might be TRBD1 (5 bases). The V end lost 3 bases, the J end lost 7 bases, and 9 bases lay between the germline ends. The CDR3 has 11 residues. Germline values: CDR1 DFQATT, CDR2 SNEGSKA (reference sequence). CDR3 in DNA: TGCAGTGCTAGTGGCGGGGGTGAAGCTTTCTTT. It translates to CSASGGGEAFF.

V is TRBV7-6 and J is TRBJ2-1; 7 nucleotides align to TRBD1. CDR3 length equals 15 residues. Losses at the gene ends were 7 bases for V and 1 base for J; bases not matched to a gene: 7. Per germline, CDR1 SGHVS and CDR2 FNYEAQ. CDR3 in DNA: TGTGCCAGCAAAAAGGACAGGAGTTCCTACAATGAGCAGTTCTTC. Translating gives CASKKDRSSYNEQFF.

V and J are TRBV2 and TRBJ2-1; the D gene is possibly TRBD2 (7 bases). Germline V gives CDR1 SNHLY, CDR2 FYNNEI. CDR3 size: 14 residues. Trimming took 4 bases from V and 9 from J, leaving 16 bases between them. The CDR3 is CASSGGGLLLEQFF. CDR3 sequence (DNA): TGTGCCAGCAGTGGGGGGGGGCTTCTCCTTGAGCAGTTCTTC.

CDR3 nucleotide sequence: TGTGCCAGCAGCGACTCGACTAGCGGGGGGGCCGGGTCCTACAATGAGCAGTTCTTC. It specifies CASSDSTSGGAGSYNEQFF. The chain links TRBV9 to TRBJ2-1, with TRBD2 matching 14 bases. V shed 3 bases and J 1 base; nucleotides not matched to a gene: 9. The germline gives CDR1 SGDLS, CDR2 YYNGEE. CDR3 length: 19 residues.

The chain has TRBV5-1 and TRBJ2-7; 12 bases align to TRBD2. The CDR3 totals 15 residues. Germline CDR1 is SGHRS and CDR2 is YFSETQ. Trimming removed 9 bases from V and 2 bases from J; junction bases left unmatched: 9. The CDR3 bases are TGCGCCACCTCGCCACTAGCGGGGGGACCCTACGAGCAGTACTTC. This translates into CATSPLAGGPYEQYF.

The chain has TRBV9 and TRBJ1-2; D is ambiguous. The CDR3 contains 14 residues. Trimming removed 0 bases from V and 4 bases from J, with 10 bases in between. CDR1 and CDR2 from the germline V gene are SGDLS and YYNGEE. The CDR3 spells CASSVEAGFYGYTF. CDR3 nucleotide sequence: TGTGCCAGCAGCGTAGAGGCAGGCTTCTATGGCTACACCTTC.

V and J are TRBV6-1 and TRBJ2-5; 10 bases agree with TRBD1. Germline V gene lookup returns CDR1 MNHNS and CDR2 SASEGT. There are 14 residues in the CDR3. With 11 bases clipped from V and 2 bases from J, the junction kept 8 bases outside the gene matches. The CDR3 region has the DNA TGTGCCGGGGTGGGACAGGGGAGGCAAGAGACCCAGTACTTC. This encodes CAGVGQGRQETQYF.

This clone has only one observation. Written as DNA, the CDR3 is TGTGCCAGCAGCGAAGGAAGGGACAGTTTGCCCTACGAGCAGTACTTC. This gives the protein CASSEGRDSLPYEQYF. J is TRBJ2-7 and V is TRBV11-2, with 7 bases matching TRBD1. The length of the CDR3 is 16 residues. From germline, CDR1 is SGHAT and CDR2 FQNNGV. The trim removed 5 bases at V and 2 bases at J, leaving 12 bases unmatched.

This chain links TRBV6-5 with TRBJ1-1, with D possibly matching TRBD1 (6 bases). Germline V gene sequence: CDR1 MNHEY, CDR2 SVGAGI. Trimming left V 2 bases short and J 4 bases short, with 14 bases between. The CDR3 is made up of 15 amino acids. Here the CDR3 reads CASSYQQGVITEAFF. The CDR3 nucleotides are TGTGCCAGCAGTTACCAACAGGGAGTCATCACTGAAGCTTTCTTT.

The chain combines TRBV29-1 with TRBJ1-2; D unresolved. Per the germline V gene, CDR1 is SQVTM and CDR2 is ANQGSEA. This CDR3 has 12 residues. Trimming took 4 bases from V and 7 from J, leaving 13 bases between them. CDR3 DNA sequence: TGCAGCGTTGGTGAACAGCAAGGTGGCTACACCTTC. It yields the protein CSVGEQQGGYTF.

The chain carries TRBV29-1 and TRBJ1-2; D is uncertain. This CDR3 has 11 residues. Trimming removed 5 bases at V and 4 bases at J, with 8 bases between. Per the germline V gene, CDR1 is SQVTM and CDR2 is ANQGSEA. The CDR3 reads CSVSSVYGYTF. The CDR3 DNA reads TGCAGCGTTTCGTCAGTCTATGGCTACACCTTC.

A word on this clone: Other DNA sequences in this specimen translate into the identical CDR3. The V and J genes are TRBV6-5 and TRBJ1-6, with a weak D call TRBD1 (5 bases). CDR1 is MNHEY and CDR2 is SVGAGI in the germline V gene. Between the trimmed V and J ends, which lost 5 bases and 7 bases, there was a span of 12 bases. This CDR3 spans 14 amino acids. The CDR3 region is CASSLGRGNSPLHF. The CDR3 DNA follows: TGTGCCAGCAGTCTGGGACGGGGGAATTCACCCCTCCACTTT.

The V call is TRBV7-9, the J call TRBJ1-2, with D tentatively TRBD1 (6 bases). V gave up 6 bases and J gave up 4 bases, with 15 bases separating them. This CDR3 has 14 amino acids. CDR1 and CDR2 from the germline V gene are SEHNR and FQNEAQ (reference sequence). The CDR3 DNA is TGTGCCAGCAGAGATACTACAGGGTTCTATGGCTACACCTTC. Protein sequence: CASRDTTGFYGYTF.

The V and J genes are TRBV27 and TRBJ1-6, with a possible D match to TRBD1 (5 bases). The CDR3 totals 17 residues. The germline V and J ends were trimmed by 4 bases and 3 bases, with 16 bases remaining between them. CDR1 is MNHEY, CDR2 SMNVEV, per germline (reference sequence). CDR3 bases: TGTGCCAGCAGTTCCCGCAGGGTGGGCGGCTATAATTCACCCCTCCACTTT. Its translation is CASSSRRVGGYNSPLHF.